Below, 5 T cell receptor beta chains from the same sample are listed, as sequenced in a study of blood T cell repertoires in COVID-19. Generated by immunoSEQ multiplex PCR, the TCRdb table keeps only in-frame clones and is missing some. This table has about 100,000 clones, 75% to 90% appearing once. Sequenced input: peripheral blood. Receptors originate from a man aged 80 or over with active or convalescent COVID-19.

This clone occurred once. The CDR3 region is CASSPGDRAFF. The CDR3 DNA reads TGTGCCAGCTCACCCGGGGATAGAGCTTTCTTT. The chain joins TRBV18 to TRBJ1-1; D unclear. The ends were cut back, 3 bases at V and 10 bases at J, with 9 bases in the middle. CDR1 and CDR2 from the germline V gene are KGHSH and LQKENI. There are 11 residues in the CDR3.

The chain employs TRBV7-9 and TRBJ2-7; no clear D gene. The germline gives CDR1 SEHNR, CDR2 FQNEAQ (reference sequence). The CDR3 is 13 amino acids. Trimming cost V 4 bases and J 9 bases, with 16 bases left between them. Here the CDR3 reads CASSSRHVFGQYF. The CDR3 DNA reads TGTGCCAGCAGCTCCCGACACGTGTTTGGGCAGTACTTC.

The chain employs TRBV19 and TRBJ2-3; 16 bases are shared with TRBD2. Germline V gene lookup returns CDR1 LNHDA and CDR2 SQIVND (reference sequence). Trimming removed 3 bases from V and 10 bases from J; junction bases left unmatched: 7. The CDR3 has 16 amino acids. CDR3 sequence reads: CASSIAGTSGRAPQYF. The CDR3 DNA reads as TGTGCCAGTAGTATCGCCGGGACTAGCGGGAGGGCCCCGCAGTATTTT.

The chain joins TRBV2 to TRBJ1-2, with 10 positions matching TRBD1. The germline gives CDR1 SNHLY, CDR2 FYNNEI. The CDR3 has 12 residues. The ends lost 9 bases at V and 6 bases at J; junction bases unmatched: 4. CDR3 nucleotides: TGTGCCAGTCGACAGGGGGCGAATGGCTACACCTTC. It is translated as CASRQGANGYTF.

The chain carries TRBV7-3 and TRBJ2-1, with TRBD2 as a possible D gene (6 bases). Germline V CDR1 and CDR2: SGHTA, FQGTGA. This CDR3 comprises 13 residues. V dropped 5 bases and J dropped 15 bases, with 20 bases sitting between them. The CDR3 DNA follows: TGTGCCAGCAGCCCGACCTCTAGCGAATCCTGGTTCTTC. Protein sequence: CASSPTSSESWFF.